This entry lists 20 T cell receptor beta chains sequenced from one sample in a study of T cell responses to AZD1222 COVID-19 vaccine. The repertoire was sequenced with immunoSEQ multiplex PCR; TCRdb's copy has only in-frame clones and lacks some. The sample includes over 100,000 clones, roughly 93% of them seen just once. Sequences were derived from peripheral blood, sampled on day 0 of AZD1222 vaccination. All receptors come from an adult in good health.

This clone has just one count. The V and J genes are TRBV5-1 and TRBJ1-2, with a weak D call TRBD1 (6 bases). V lost 0 bases to trimming and J lost 10 bases, with 19 bases between them. The CDR3 runs to 15 residues. Germline lookup yields CDR1 SGHRS and CDR2 YFSETQ. The CDR3 bases are TGCGCCAGCAGCTTGGGGTTCACAGGGACAAGTGACTACACCTTC. Translation: CASSLGFTGTSDYTF.

The rearrangement joins TRBV27 to TRBJ2-3; 7 positions match TRBD1. V was clipped by 5 bases and J by 6 bases; unmatched bases: 11. Germline CDR1 MNHEY, CDR2 SMNVEV (reference sequence). The CDR3 is 15 amino acids. CDR3 sequence reads: CASSRQGPPSDTQYF. The CDR3 DNA reads as TGTGCCAGCAGTCGACAGGGACCGCCCTCGGATACGCAGTATTTT.

This clone was picked up a small number of times. The chain joins TRBV9 to TRBJ1-1; D is perhaps TRBD1 (5 bases). Trimming left V 0 bases short and J 1 base short, with 16 bases between. Per the germline V gene, CDR1 is SGDLS and CDR2 is YYNGEE. The CDR3 covers 17 residues. The CDR3 loop reads CASSVAPAGRPNTEAFF. Written as DNA, the CDR3 is TGTGCCAGCAGCGTAGCTCCGGCAGGGAGACCGAACACTGAAGCTTTCTTT.

The chain combines TRBV19 with TRBJ1-2, with 7 positions matching TRBD1. The CDR3 has 15 residues. CDR1 and CDR2 from the germline V gene are LNHDA and SQIVND (reference sequence). With V trimmed by 6 bases and J by 7 bases, 14 bases remained unmatched. The chain's CDR3 is CASSQSPGGDTGYTF. Written as DNA, the CDR3 is TGTGCCAGTAGCCAATCCCCAGGGGGGGATACTGGCTACACCTTC.

The CDR3 nucleotides are TGTGCCAGTAGCCGGGGCAGGGGTCGGGCTAATGAAAAACTGTTTTTT. Translated: CASSRGRGRANEKLFF. The chain carries TRBV19 and TRBJ1-4, with TRBD1 as a possible D gene (6 bases). V was trimmed by 6 bases and J by 3 bases, leaving 17 bases between them. The CDR3 is made up of 16 amino acids. Germline-derived CDR1 and CDR2 are LNHDA and SQIVND (reference sequence). Supplemented by reference TRBV19 and TRBJ1-4, the full variable domain reads DGGITQSPKYLFRKEGQNVTLSCEQNLNHDAMYWYRQDPGQGLRLIYYSQIVNDFQKGDIAEGYSVSREKKESFPLTVTSAQKNPTAFYLCASSRGRGRANEKLFFGSGTQLSVL.

The J gene is TRBJ2-1, the V gene TRBV30; the match to TRBD2 covers 8 bases. Germline V gives CDR1 GTSNPN, CDR2 SVGIG (reference sequence). CDR3 length: 14 residues. Unmatched junction bases numbered 8, after V lost 3 bases and J lost 7 bases. In DNA, the CDR3 is TGTGCCTGGAGGGGCGGGGGGAGTGGGAATGAGCAGTTCTTC. Translating it yields CAWRGGGSGNEQFF.

The CDR3 region has the DNA TGTGCCAGCAGCTTCTCTACGGGGAGCACTGAAGCTTTCTTT. Protein product: CASSFSTGSTEAFF. The chain links TRBV11-3 to TRBJ1-1, with no clear D. Trimming pared 3 bases from V and 4 bases from J, leaving 12 bases between. The CDR3 length is 14 residues. In germline, CDR1 is SGHNT, CDR2 YENEEA.

The chain combines TRBV12-3 or TRBV12-4 with TRBJ2-1, with 10 bases aligning to TRBD2. This CDR3 region has 13 residues. J was trimmed by 8 bases and V by 6 bases; bases with no gene match: 4. As DNA, the CDR3 is TGTGCCAGCAGAACCGGGACTAGCGATGAGCAGTTCTTC. It is translated as CASRTGTSDEQFF.

V and J are TRBV10-3 and TRBJ2-5; D gene ambiguous. Trimming cost V 6 bases and J 2 bases, with 10 bases left between them. Germline V gene sequence: CDR1 ENHRY, CDR2 SYGVKD. CDR3 length: 13 residues. CDR3 protein: CAISHPSQETQYF. DNA of the CDR3: TGTGCCATCAGCCACCCCTCACAAGAGACCCAGTACTTC.

The V gene is TRBV6-5, the J gene TRBJ2-5; 10 bases agree with TRBD2. This CDR3 is built from 14 residues. J gave up 5 bases and V 6 bases, and 6 bases lay outside the gene matches. Germline loops: CDR1 MNHEY, CDR2 SVGAGI. CDR3 DNA: TGTGCCAGCAGGGGCAGCGGGGGGGCTGAGACCCAGTACTTC. Protein: CASRGSGGAETQYF.

This chain joins TRBV29-1 and TRBJ1-2; D is perhaps TRBD1 (5 bases). This CDR3 has 11 residues. Germline assignment: CDR1 SQVTM and CDR2 ANQGSEA. Deletions cut 6 bases from V and 8 bases from J, with 13 bases between. The CDR3 bases are TGCAGCGTGGGGGACTGGACCGGCTACACCTTC. Protein: CSVGDWTGYTF.

The chain carries TRBV19 and TRBJ1-5; TRBD1 is a possible D gene (5 bases). The V end lost 5 bases, the J end lost 3 bases, and 20 bases lay between the germline ends. CDR3 length: 17 amino acids. CDR1 is LNHDA, CDR2 SQIVND, per germline (reference sequence). The CDR3 bases are TGTGCCAGTAGTCAAAACCCCGGTCCAGGGAACAATCAGCCCCAGCATTTT. As protein: CASSQNPGPGNNQPQHF.

The chain links TRBV9 to TRBJ1-1, with 8 bases matching TRBD1. Germline CDR1 reads SGDLS; CDR2 reads YYNGEE. The CDR3 runs to 15 residues. V lost 4 bases, J lost 1 base, and 6 bases stayed unmatched. CDR3 residues: CASSPPRGPNTEAFF. The CDR3 nucleotides read TGTGCCAGCAGCCCTCCCAGGGGGCCGAACACTGAAGCTTTCTTT.

Here the CDR3 DNA reads TGTGCCAGTAGTACCCAGAGGGTAGTCGGCACTGAAGCTTTCTTT. Translation: CASSTQRVVGTEAFF. The genes are TRBV19 and TRBJ1-1; D not certain. V lost 4 bases, J lost 4 bases, and 16 bases lay in between. The CDR3 sequence is 15 residues long. Germline CDR1 LNHDA, CDR2 SQIVND (reference sequence). The full variable domain, in which reference TRBV19 and TRBJ1-1 provide the parts outside the CDR3, is DGGITQSPKYLFRKEGQNVTLSCEQNLNHDAMYWYRQDPGQGLRLIYYSQIVNDFQKGDIAEGYSVSREKKESFPLTVTSAQKNPTAFYLCASSTQRVVGTEAFFGQGTRLTVV.

The chain is built from TRBV6-5 and TRBJ2-5, with 7 bases matching TRBD2. The length of the CDR3 is 13 residues. Per the germline V gene, CDR1 is MNHEY and CDR2 is SVGAGI. Trimming removed 6 bases from V and 7 bases from J; junction bases left unmatched: 8. The chain's CDR3 is CASSNPGGRTQYF. The DNA of the CDR3 is TGTGCCAGCAGCAACCCGGGGGGTAGGACCCAGTACTTC.

J is TRBJ1-2 and V is TRBV10-2; 7 bases map to TRBD1. Germline trimming cut 5 bases from V and 2 bases from J; bases unmatched to any gene: 11. The length of the CDR3 is 16 residues. Germline lookup yields CDR1 WSHSY and CDR2 SAAADI. The CDR3 sequence: CASSPGQTPANYGYTF. Written as DNA, the CDR3 is TGCGCCAGCAGTCCGGGACAGACTCCTGCCAACTATGGCTACACCTTC.

V and J are TRBV4-1 and TRBJ2-1; the D gene is possibly TRBD2 (5 bases). This CDR3 is built from 16 residues. The V end lost 1 base, the J end lost 13 bases, and 23 bases lay between the germline ends. In germline, CDR1 is MGHRA, CDR2 YSYEKL. CDR3 nucleotides: TGCGCCAGCAGCCAAGCCCCGTATCGCGGGCCCGCCCTTCAGTTCTTC. Residues: CASSQAPYRGPALQFF.

Concerning this clone itself: Compared with germline, one end of the junction differs, possibly owing to a read error. This sequence joins TRBV6-2 or TRBV6-3 and TRBJ1-4, with D perhaps matching TRBD1 (5 bases). The germline V gene encodes CDR1 MNHEY and CDR2 SVGEGT. The length of the CDR3 is 13 residues. As DNA, the CDR3 is TGTGCCAGCAGTACTGGGACTAACGAAAAACTGTTTTTT. Its protein product is CASSTGTNEKLFF.

The V and J genes are TRBV9 and TRBJ1-1; D is perhaps TRBD1 (5 bases). The germline gives CDR1 SGDLS, CDR2 YYNGEE. V shed 3 bases and J shed 5 bases, with 20 bases lying between them. The CDR3 length is 16 residues. This chain's CDR3 is CASSAGTSYWGTEAFF. In nucleotides, the CDR3 is TGTGCCAGCAGCGCTGGGACGTCCTATTGGGGGACTGAAGCTTTCTTT. The complete variable domain, with remaining parts taken from reference TRBV9 and TRBJ1-1, reads DSGVTQTPKHLITATGQRVTLRCSPRSGDLSVYWYQQSLDQGLQFLIQYYNGEERAKGNILERFSAQQFPDLHSELNLSSLELGDSALYFCASSAGTSYWGTEAFFGQGTRLTVV.

CDR3 sequence (DNA): TGTGCCAGCAGCGTAGGGGGCCTGCCAGGCGCAGATACGCAGTATTTT. It codes for CASSVGGLPGADTQYF. The chain uses TRBV9 and TRBJ2-3, with D possibly being TRBD1 (5 bases). CDR3 length: 16 amino acids. Per the germline V gene, CDR1 is SGDLS and CDR2 is YYNGEE. V was clipped by 0 bases and J by 4 bases, with 15 bases between them.